Below, 31 T cell receptor beta chains from the same sample are listed, as sequenced in a study of blood T cell repertoires in COVID-19. Here immunoSEQ multiplex PCR was the method, and the copy in TCRdb shows in-frame clones only, minus some. The sample lists some 390,000 clones, roughly nine tenths occurring once. The specimen sequenced was PBMCs or T cells enriched from blood (not recorded which). The receptors shown here come from a woman aged 25 to 39 who had recovered from COVID-19.

V usage is TRBV3-1 (or the pseudogene TRBV3-2) and J usage is TRBJ2-2; 10 nucleotides align to TRBD1. This CDR3 is 23 amino acids long. Germline lookup yields CDR1 LGHDT and CDR2 YNNKEL (reference sequence). J lost 5 bases, V lost 2 bases, and 26 bases had no gene match. This chain's CDR3 is CASSQTIPGQGPVERDETGELFF. The CDR3 DNA is TGTGCCAGCAGCCAAACCATTCCGGGACAGGGGCCGGTCGAGAGGGACGAGACCGGGGAGCTGTTTTTT.

This clone appeared once. CDR3 residues: CASSANSGQGSPGYTF. DNA of the CDR3: TGTGCCAGCAGTGCGAATTCGGGACAGGGTTCCCCCGGCTACACCTTC. The chain has TRBV25-1 and TRBJ1-2; 9 bases agree with TRBD1. V lost 4 bases and J lost 8; bases outside the gene matches: 14. The CDR3 is made up of 16 amino acids. CDR1 is MGHDK, CDR2 SYGVNS, per germline.

This CDR3 reads CSVTSGAQETQYF. Here the CDR3 DNA reads TGCAGCGTGACTAGCGGGGCTCAAGAGACCCAGTACTTC. This chain joins TRBV29-1 and TRBJ2-5; 11 nucleotides match TRBD2. Germline V gene data show CDR1 as SQVTM and CDR2 as ANQGSEA. CDR3 size: 13 residues. V lost 6 bases and J lost 2; bases outside the gene matches: 2.

This CDR3 is CASSIGSFGVVGNTIYF. In DNA, the CDR3 is TGTGCCAGTAGTATCGGCTCCTTCGGGGTGGTTGGAAACACCATATATTTT. The V gene is TRBV19, the J gene TRBJ1-3; no clear D gene. Trimming removed 3 bases from V and 3 bases from J, with 18 bases in between. This CDR3 has 17 amino acids. Germline V gene data show CDR1 as LNHDA and CDR2 as SQIVND (reference sequence).

This clone came up once. The CDR3 sequence is CASSPTEGTKEQYF. The CDR3 nucleotides are TGCGCCAGCAGCCCTACCGAGGGTACTAAGGAACAGTACTTC. The gene calls are TRBV5-1 and TRBJ2-7; perhaps TRBD2 as D (5 bases). Between the trimmed V and J ends, which lost 4 bases and 10 bases, there was a span of 21 bases. Germline CDR1 reads SGHRS; CDR2 reads YFSETQ. This CDR3 comprises 14 residues.

V gene TRBV9 combines with J gene TRBJ2-1; D unclear. This CDR3 is built from 13 residues. The germline V and J ends were trimmed by 3 bases and 6 bases, with 10 bases remaining between them. Per germline, CDR1 SGDLS and CDR2 YYNGEE. DNA for the CDR3: TGTGCCAGCAGCGAGTACAGTGTCAATGAGCAGTTCTTC. Amino acid sequence: CASSEYSVNEQFF.

In its sample, this clone was seen once. The CDR3 is CASIKNTEAFF. CDR3 DNA sequence: TGTGCCAGCATCAAGAACACTGAAGCTTTCTTT. This chain uses TRBV5-5 with TRBJ1-1, with D hard to call. Trimming left V 6 bases short and J 1 base short, with 4 bases between. Germline lookup yields CDR1 SGHKS and CDR2 YYEKEE (reference sequence). CDR3 length: 11 residues.

CDR3 loop: CASSPGQGDSPLHF. In nucleotides, the CDR3 is TGTGCCAGCAGCCCTGGACAGGGCGATTCACCCCTCCACTTT. The chain has TRBV7-9 and TRBJ1-6; TRBD1 agrees at 8 bases. The germline V gene has CDR1 SEHNR and CDR2 FQNEAQ (reference sequence). J was trimmed by 8 bases and V by 5 bases; bases with no gene match: 5. There are 14 residues in the CDR3.

V gene TRBV5-1 combines with J gene TRBJ1-2, with 10 nucleotides matching TRBD1. V trimming: 4 bases; J trimming: 6 bases; junction bases outside the gene matches: 12. There are 16 residues in the CDR3. The V gene's germline CDR1 is SGHRS and CDR2 YFSETQ. The CDR3 DNA follows: TGCGCCAGCAGCGGGGTTATAGGGACAGGGGATAATGGCTACACCTTC. It codes for CASSGVIGTGDNGYTF.

V is TRBV6-1 and J is TRBJ1-5; D is possibly TRBD1 (5 bases). Germline loops: CDR1 MNHNS, CDR2 SASEGT. The CDR3 loop spans 16 amino acids. With 0 bases removed from V and 7 bases from J, the gap between germline ends came to 16 bases. DNA for the CDR3: TGTGCCAGCAGTGAAGCGCGGACAATTGGGTGGCAGCCCCAGCATTTT. Its translation is CASSEARTIGWQPQHF.

The chain is built from TRBV6-1 and TRBJ1-1, with D possibly TRBD1 on 6 matching bases. The germline V gene has CDR1 MNHNS and CDR2 SASEGT. V gave up 4 bases and J gave up 0 bases, with 21 bases separating them. The CDR3 consists of 18 residues. The CDR3 DNA follows: TGTGCCAGCAGTGCACTCAGGGGCCGGTCGCACATGAACACTGAAGCTTTCTTT. Protein: CASSALRGRSHMNTEAFF.

The chain links TRBV5-1 to TRBJ2-2, with 9 bases identical to TRBD2. This CDR3 spans 15 amino acids. Germline values: CDR1 SGHRS, CDR2 YFSETQ. The V and J ends lost 3 bases and 3 bases, in that order; junction bases with no gene match: 3. This CDR3 reads CASSSAGGYTGELFF. The DNA of the CDR3 is TGCGCCAGCAGCTCAGCGGGAGGATACACCGGGGAGCTGTTTTTT.

The chain has TRBV19 and TRBJ1-1; D perhaps matches TRBD1 (5 bases). Trimming cost V 4 bases and J 0 bases, with 9 bases left between them. The CDR3 runs 14 residues. CDR1 is LNHDA, CDR2 SQIVND, per germline (reference sequence). In nucleotides, the CDR3 is TGTGCCAGTAGTAAAGCGGGGCTGAACACTGAAGCTTTCTTT. Residues: CASSKAGLNTEAFF.

The J gene is TRBJ2-7, the V gene TRBV6-5, with D possibly being TRBD1 (8 bases). V lost 6 bases and J 2 bases, leaving 17 bases between the germline ends. CDR3 size: 15 residues. CDR1 is MNHEY, CDR2 SVGAGI, per germline. CDR3 coding DNA: TGTGCCAGCAGGGGGGGGGACAGGTGGACCTACGAGCAGTACTTC. Protein product: CASRGGDRWTYEQYF.

The chain carries TRBV15 and TRBJ1-1; possibly TRBD1 for D (6 bases). V was clipped by 5 bases and J by 6 bases, with 10 bases between them. CDR3 length: 12 amino acids. Germline loops: CDR1 LNHNV, CDR2 YYDKDF (reference sequence). Written as DNA, the CDR3 is TGTGCCACCAGCGCGGACAGCCCTGAAGCTTTCTTT. It is translated as CATSADSPEAFF.

V and J are TRBV12-5 and TRBJ1-1, with 7 bases identical to TRBD1. CDR1 and CDR2 from the germline V gene are LGHNT and FRNRAP. The junction had 12 bases not matched to a gene; V was cut back by 7 bases and J by 4 bases. This CDR3 is 15 amino acids long. CDR3 nucleotide sequence: TGTGCTAGTGCTCTGGGCAGGGGGGAAGTCACTGAAGCTTTCTTT. Its protein product is CASALGRGEVTEAFF.

The genes are TRBV9 and TRBJ2-7, with D possibly TRBD2 on 5 matching bases. Germline CDR1 is SGDLS and CDR2 is YYNGEE. CDR3 length equals 15 residues. The germline V and J ends were trimmed by 0 bases and 0 bases, with 10 bases remaining between them. The CDR3 bases are TGTGCCAGCAGCGTAGAGGCCAGCGGCTCCTACGAGCAGTACTTC. Its protein is CASSVEASGSYEQYF.

This chain links TRBV19 with TRBJ1-2; D remains unclear. CDR3 length: 13 residues. Trimming took off 5 bases at V and 4 bases at J, with 11 bases between the two ends. The germline V gene has CDR1 LNHDA and CDR2 SQIVND (reference sequence). CDR3 in DNA: TGTGCCAGTAGTCCCGAGACTCGCTATGGCTACACCTTC. It encodes CASSPETRYGYTF. Full variable domain (remainder filled in from reference TRBV19 and TRBJ1-2): DGGITQSPKYLFRKEGQNVTLSCEQNLNHDAMYWYRQDPGQGLRLIYYSQIVNDFQKGDIAEGYSVSREKKESFPLTVTSAQKNPTAFYLCASSPETRYGYTFGSGTRLTVV.

The chain joins TRBV12-3 or TRBV12-4 to TRBJ1-5; 7 bases map to TRBD1. This CDR3 is built from 13 residues. Trimming took 3 bases from V and 11 from J; bases not matched to a gene: 7. The CDR3 region is CASSFDRDRAQHF. The CDR3 coding sequence is TGTGCCAGCAGTTTTGACAGGGATCGTGCCCAGCATTTT.

This chain links TRBV3-1 (or the pseudogene TRBV3-2) with TRBJ2-7; a weak D match, TRBD1 (6 bases). Germline V gene lookup returns CDR1 LGHDT and CDR2 YNNKEL (reference sequence). V was pared by 1 base and J by 3 bases, with 13 bases between. This CDR3 comprises 15 residues. CDR3 DNA sequence: TGTGCCAGCAGCCAAGGTTCCGGACAGAACTACGAGCAGTACTTC. Amino acid sequence: CASSQGSGQNYEQYF.

V is TRBV27 and J is TRBJ1-1; D perhaps matches TRBD1 (5 bases). V lost 7 bases, J lost 7 bases, and 16 bases lay in between. The CDR3 has 13 amino acids. Germline CDR1 reads MNHEY; CDR2 reads SMNVEV (reference sequence). The CDR3 sequence: CASTSGWGFEAFF. DNA for the CDR3: TGTGCCAGCACTTCTGGTTGGGGCTTTGAAGCTTTCTTT.

The rearrangement joins TRBV12-5 to TRBJ1-3; TRBD1 matches at 10 bases. Germline loops: CDR1 LGHNT, CDR2 FRNRAP. This CDR3 spans 18 amino acids. J was trimmed by 1 base and V by 5 bases; bases with no gene match: 11. For the CDR3, the DNA is TGTGCTAGTGGTACTACCCGGGACAGGGGTCTATCTGGAAACACCATATATTTT. Protein sequence: CASGTTRDRGLSGNTIYF.

This clone is a singleton in its sample. This chain uses TRBV28 with TRBJ1-2, with 7 bases matching TRBD1. The CDR3 consists of 13 residues. Losses at the gene ends were 6 bases for V and 7 bases for J; bases not matched to a gene: 8. Germline assignment: CDR1 MDHEN and CDR2 SYDVKM. CDR3 in DNA: TGTGCCAGCAGCGAACAGGGGACGGGTGGCTACACCTTC. Protein sequence: CASSEQGTGGYTF.

The chain has TRBV5-1 and TRBJ2-2; the D gene is possibly TRBD2 (5 bases). The CDR3 runs 15 residues. Germline CDR1 is SGHRS and CDR2 is YFSETQ. The V end lost 0 bases, the J end lost 2 bases, and 8 bases lay between the germline ends. This CDR3 is CASSLGSGNTGELFF. CDR3 DNA sequence: TGCGCCAGCAGCTTGGGTTCGGGAAACACCGGGGAGCTGTTTTTT.

The chain recombines TRBV30 with TRBJ2-1, with D possibly matching TRBD1 (5 bases). Germline CDR1 reads GTSNPN; CDR2 reads SVGIG (reference sequence). The CDR3 runs to 14 residues. Between the trimmed V and J ends, which lost 4 bases and 6 bases, there was a span of 16 bases. CDR3 loop: CAWKVMGQFNEQFF. Written as DNA, the CDR3 is TGTGCCTGGAAGGTAATGGGGCAGTTCAATGAGCAGTTCTTC.

This clone was counted only a few times. The chain is built from TRBV9 and TRBJ1-2, with D perhaps TRBD1 (5 bases). V was trimmed by 2 bases and J by 1 base, leaving 9 bases between them. Germline assignment: CDR1 SGDLS and CDR2 YYNGEE. The CDR3 covers 14 residues. The CDR3 loop is CASSVGGFNYGYTF. The CDR3 DNA reads as TGTGCCAGCAGCGTGGGGGGATTTAACTATGGCTACACCTTC.

This clone was observed a few times. The rearrangement joins TRBV18 to TRBJ1-5, with 8 nucleotides matching TRBD1. The junction had 5 bases not matched to a gene; V was cut back by 3 bases and J by 4 bases. The V gene's germline CDR1 is KGHSH and CDR2 LQKENI. This CDR3 spans 15 amino acids. The chain's CDR3 is CASSPMNRGNQPQHF. In nucleotides, the CDR3 is TGTGCCAGCTCACCGATGAACAGGGGGAATCAGCCCCAGCATTTT.

The rearrangement joins TRBV2 to TRBJ1-2, with D hard to call. The CDR3 loop spans 11 amino acids. V lost 5 bases to trimming and J lost 8 bases, with 9 bases between them. Germline CDR1 and CDR2: SNHLY and FYNNEI. The CDR3 spells CASSSLSGYTF. The CDR3 bases are TGTGCCAGCAGTAGCCTGTCGGGCTACACCTTC.

This clone has a handful of counts. The chain employs TRBV13 and TRBJ2-7, with TRBD1 identical over 7 bases. This CDR3 contains 13 residues. Germline-derived CDR1 and CDR2 are PRHDT and FYEKMQ (reference sequence). Trimming at V came to 5 bases and at J to 5 bases, leaving 6 bases not matched to a gene. The CDR3 spells CASSVTGYNEQYF. CDR3 nucleotides: TGTGCCAGCAGCGTGACAGGGTACAACGAGCAGTACTTC.

This chain joins TRBV27 and TRBJ2-7, with unresolved D. The germline CDR1 and CDR2 sequences are MNHEY and SMNVEV (reference sequence). V lost 5 bases, J lost 4 bases, and 15 bases lay in between. The CDR3 runs to 14 residues. Here the CDR3 reads CASSTDVWSYEQYF. The CDR3 nucleotides are TGTGCCAGCAGTACAGACGTATGGTCGTACGAGCAGTACTTC.

The chain is built from TRBV15 and TRBJ1-5; D ambiguous. The germline V gene encodes CDR1 LNHNV and CDR2 YYDKDF (reference sequence). V lost 1 base and J lost 1, with 5 bases in between. This CDR3 comprises 14 residues. For the CDR3, the DNA is TGTGCCACCAGCAGAGGCCAGAGCAATCAGCCCCAGCATTTT. Translated: CATSRGQSNQPQHF.